The source of this T cell receptor (beta chain) is a study of T cell responses to AZD1222 COVID-19 vaccine. Study results and caveats: CD4 TCRs covered the whole spike, strongest at regions 160-218 and 743-854. At study baseline, merely five or six AZD1222 recipients were seropositive.

CDR1 and CDR2 (germline): MNHEY, SVGAGI. V lost 6 bases and J 4 bases, leaving 16 bases between the germline ends. CDR3 size: 15 residues. TCRdb's copy holds only in-frame clones and misses some; the assay was immunoSEQ multiplex PCR. The sample has around 120,000 clones; approximately 88% are singletons. As regards this clone: Its antigen remains unknown.

The clonotype originates from an adult in good health. This rearrangement joins TRBV6-5 to TRBJ1-3; D is unclear. Sequencing was performed on peripheral blood, taken on day 0 of AZD1222 vaccination. CDR3 protein: CASSTDPGAGNTIYF. The CDR3 region has the DNA TGTGCCAGCAGCACGGACCCCGGTGCAGGAAACACCATATATTTT.